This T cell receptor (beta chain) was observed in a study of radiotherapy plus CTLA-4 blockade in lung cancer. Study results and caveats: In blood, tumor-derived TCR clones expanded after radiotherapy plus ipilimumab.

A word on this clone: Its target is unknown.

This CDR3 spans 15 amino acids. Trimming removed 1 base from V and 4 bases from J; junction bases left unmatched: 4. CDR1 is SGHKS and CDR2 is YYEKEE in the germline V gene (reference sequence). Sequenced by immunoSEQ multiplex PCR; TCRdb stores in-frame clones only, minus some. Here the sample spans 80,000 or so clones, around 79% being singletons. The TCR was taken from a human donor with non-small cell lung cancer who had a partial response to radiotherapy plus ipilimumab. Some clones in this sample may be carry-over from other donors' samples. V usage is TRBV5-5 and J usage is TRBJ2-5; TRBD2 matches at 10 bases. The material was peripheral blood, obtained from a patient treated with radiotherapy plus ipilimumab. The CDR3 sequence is CASSLPSGGRETQYF. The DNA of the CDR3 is TGTGCCAGCAGCTTGCCTAGCGGGGGTAGAGAGACCCAGTACTTC.